This T cell receptor (beta chain) emerged from a study of T cells in Graves' hyperthyroidism and ophthalmopathy. Researchers defined stable Graves' hyperthyroidism as no ophthalmopathy progression within 18 months. Every diagnosis used clinical symptoms, serum thyroxine and TRAb, thyroid ultrasound and orbital computed tomography. Study-level points and caveats: A 13 V-J signature model discriminated ophthalmopathy versus stable hyperthyroidism.

Authors of the study amplified TCR beta CDR3 regions from RNA transcripts. When the TCR CDR3 underwent first-round RT-PCR, the HTBI primer set was used. TCRdb processed the multiplex PCR reads anew with MiXCR; each CDR3 protein has one entry. The sample shows around 720,000 distinct CDR3 sequences, about a third of them seen only once. Germline CDR1 is SNHLY and CDR2 is FYNNEI. CDR3 length: 15 residues. Regarding this clonotype: Its antigen is as yet unknown. Relative to the germline gene, one junction end is altered; a read error may explain this.

Sequences were obtained from blood. The receptor comes from a woman aged 40 to 55 with Graves' hyperthyroidism. The chain couples TRBV2 to TRBJ1-5; 7 positions match TRBD1. The CDR3 protein is CTSRTGAASNQPQHF. The CDR3 nucleotides are TGTACCAGCAGGACAGGAGCCGCCAGCAATCAGCCCCAGCATTTT. The full variable domain, with the rest looked up from reference TRBV2 and TRBJ1-5, is EPEVTQTPSHQVTQMGQEVILRCVPISNHLYFYWYRQILGQKVEFLVSFYNNEISEKSEIFDDQFSVERPDGSNFTLKIRSTKLEDSAMYFCTSRTGAASNQPQHFGDGTRLSIL.